Listed below are T cell receptor beta chains from one sample, sequenced in a study of OX40 agonist ivuxolimab in advanced cancers. The repertoire was sequenced with immunoSEQ multiplex PCR; TCRdb's copy has only in-frame clones and lacks some. The sample lists some 64,000 clones; roughly nine tenths were seen once. The input for sequencing was CD4+ or CD8+ T cells sorted from blood, taken in a trial of the OX40 agonist ivuxolimab. The receptors stem from an adult with an advanced solid tumor such as melanoma, head and neck, liver or kidney cancer. Each CDR3 is given with its conserved first and last residue. A D gene is named only where the DNA matches it firmly. Not all rows give a size; the values are once, few, many and, for expanded clones, a class.

v_gene	j_gene	d_gene	abundance	CDR3nt	CDR3aa
TRBV6-5	TRBJ2-6	.	.	TGTGCCAGCAGTTACCTCACAAGGTCTGGGGCCAACGTCCTGACTTTC	CASSYLTRSGANVLTF
TRBV2	TRBJ1-5	.	.	TGTGCCAGCAGTGAGGTGCCAGCTAGCAATCAGCCCCAGCATTTT	CASSEVPASNQPQHF
TRBV5-1	TRBJ1-1	.	.	TGCGCCAGCAGCCCGGGTGGGCTGAACACTGAAGCTTTCTTT	CASSPGGLNTEAFF
TRBV27	TRBJ2-7	.	.	TGTGCCAGCAACCCCCCGGGGAGCTACGAGCAGTACTTC	CASNPPGSYEQYF
TRBV13	TRBJ1-1	.	.	TGTGCCAGCAGCACAGGGAGAACTGAAGCTTTCTTT	CASSTGRTEAFF
TRBV5-1	TRBJ2-7	.	.	TGCGCCAGCAGCTTGGAGGATGCCTCCTACGAGCAGTACTTC	CASSLEDASYEQYF
TRBV27	TRBJ1-2	TRBD1	.	TGTGCCAGCAGTTCACTCGGGGCAGGGGGCCTCTATGGCTACACCTTC	CASSSLGAGGLYGYTF
TRBV11-2	TRBJ2-7	TRBD1	once	TGTGCCAGCAGCTTGGGGACAGGGGCTGGGTACGAGCAGTACTTC	CASSLGTGAGYEQYF
TRBV7-9	TRBJ2-7	.	few	TGTGCCATAGGGACTTATTCCTACGAGCAGTACTTC	CAIGTYSYEQYF
TRBV11-3	TRBJ1-1	TRBD1	.	TGTGCCAGCAGCACAGGGGTTAACACTGAAGCTTTCTTT	CASSTGVNTEAFF
TRBV9	TRBJ2-1	.	.	TGTGCCAGCAGCGTAGACGGGCTACTTGATGAGCAGTTCTTC	CASSVDGLLDEQFF
TRBV6-6	TRBJ2-3	.	.	TGTGCCAGCAGTTACCAGGATACGCAGTATTTT	CASSYQDTQYF
TRBV25-1	TRBJ1-1	.	.	TGTGCCAGCAGTGGGCAGGGGAACACTGAAGCTTTCTTT	CASSGQGNTEAFF
TRBV4-1	TRBJ1-1	TRBD1	.	TGCGCCAGCAGGGGCTTTATGGACAGGGCGTATGAAGCTTTCTTT	CASRGFMDRAYEAFF
TRBV16	TRBJ2-3	TRBD2	.	TGTGCCAGCAGCCAAATCGGGGGGGCAACAGATACGCAGTATTTT	CASSQIGGATDTQYF
TRBV28	TRBJ2-5	.	.	TGTGCCAGCAGTCCACTTATGACTAGAGCTCAAGAGACCCAGTACTTC	CASSPLMTRAQETQYF
TRBV4-1	TRBJ1-1	.	.	TGCGCCAGCAGCCAAGATCGCGGGATCCTAACCACTGAAGCTTTCTTT	CASSQDRGILTTEAFF
TRBV7-8	TRBJ1-4	TRBD1	.	TGTGCCAGCAGCTTATACCGGGCAGGGGGCGCTTTGGCTAATGAAAAACTGTTTTTT	CASSLYRAGGALANEKLFF
TRBV7-9	TRBJ2-7	TRBD2	.	TGTGCCAGCAGCACAACTAGCGGGGGGATCTCCTACGAGCAGTACTTC	CASSTTSGGISYEQYF
TRBV5-6	TRBJ1-2	.	.	TGTGCCAGCAGCTTGGCCGGGACGGGTGGCTACACCTTC	CASSLAGTGGYTF
TRBV28	TRBJ1-2	.	.	TGTGCCAGCAGTCCACTTATGGGGGCAAGCTATGGCTACACCTTC	CASSPLMGASYGYTF
TRBV7-9	TRBJ2-7	.	.	TGTGCCAGCTCTTTCACCAGTTACTATCTCGAGCAGTACTTC	CASSFTSYYLEQYF
TRBV19	TRBJ2-2	.	once	TGTGCCACACGGACAGTGGCCGGGGAGCTGTTTTTT	CATRTVAGELFF
TRBV4-1	TRBJ2-5	TRBD2	.	TGCGCCAGCAGCCAGCTCCGGGGCGGGGGGCCACTGTACCAAGAGACCCAGTACTTC	CASSQLRGGGPLYQETQYF
TRBV10-2	TRBJ2-7	.	.	TGCGCCAGCAGTGAAGGGACACCAGACGAGCAGTACTTC	CASSEGTPDEQYF
TRBV4-1	TRBJ1-1	TRBD1	once	TGCGCCAGCAGCCCTCTTGGACAGGGGGGCCTCAGGAACACTGAAGCTTTCTTT	CASSPLGQGGLRNTEAFF
TRBV13	TRBJ1-2	.	once	TGTGCCAGCAGCGAGGGACAAGTCCTCTATGGCTACACCTTC	CASSEGQVLYGYTF
TRBV18	TRBJ1-1	.	.	TGTGCCACCAAGGGGGACCAGGTTGAAGCTTTCTTT	CATKGDQVEAFF
TRBV6-5	TRBJ2-3	TRBD2	.	TGTGCCAGCACCCGTAGCGGGGGCGTAACAGATACGCAGTATTTT	CASTRSGGVTDTQYF
TRBV5-1	TRBJ1-1	.	.	TGCGCCAGCAGCTTGGTCGGAGGAGGGTCTGAAGCTTTCTTT	CASSLVGGGSEAFF
TRBV29-1	TRBJ2-2	.	.	TGCAGCGTTGTAGAGGGTAATACCGGGGAGCTGTTTTTT	CSVVEGNTGELFF
TRBV6-8	TRBJ2-3	TRBD2	.	TGTGCCAGCAGGGCATTAAATAGCGGGGGGGCTAGAGATACGCAGTATTTT	CASRALNSGGARDTQYF
TRBV2	TRBJ1-4	.	.	TGTGCCAGCAGTGAAGCGCCCACACAGGCGCCTAATGAAAAACTGTTTTTT	CASSEAPTQAPNEKLFF
TRBV6-1	TRBJ2-7	.	.	TGTGCCAGCATCGGGGGTGCCCTGTACGAGCAGTACTTC	CASIGGALYEQYF
TRBV15	TRBJ1-1	.	.	TGTGCCACCAGCAGAGAGGGGGGTATGAACACTGAAGCTTTCTTT	CATSREGGMNTEAFF
TRBV19	TRBJ2-1	.	once	TGTGCCAGTAGTAGCGCCCCGGCCTACAATGAGCAGTTCTTC	CASSSAPAYNEQFF
TRBV10-3	TRBJ2-2	.	once	TGTGCCATCAGTGGGGCCTCTACCGGGGAGCTGTTTTTT	CAISGASTGELFF
TRBV27	TRBJ1-5	.	.	TGTGCCAGCAGTTTAGTGGGGGAGAACAATCAGCCCCAGCATTTT	CASSLVGENNQPQHF
TRBV7-2	TRBJ2-7	TRBD1	.	TGTGCCAGCCCGACAGGGGAGGCCACTTACGAGCAGTACTTC	CASPTGEATYEQYF
TRBV7-2	TRBJ2-1	TRBD2	once	TGTGCCAGCACCCTGGGACTAGCGGGGGGGTTTGAGCAGTTCTTC	CASTLGLAGGFEQFF
TRBV7-6	TRBJ2-7	.	once	TGTGCCAGCAGCCTCGGGACTCCCTACGAGCAGTACTTC	CASSLGTPYEQYF
TRBV5-1	TRBJ2-2	.	.	TGCGCCAGCACGGGACAAGGGGAACAGGGGGAGCTGTTTTTT	CASTGQGEQGELFF
TRBV14	TRBJ2-7	.	.	TGTGCCAGCAACCGGGCAGGCGATAGCTCCTACGAGCAGTACTTC	CASNRAGDSSYEQYF